This TCR beta chain was documented in a study of blood T cell repertoires in COVID-19. Across the study: Specimens from acute and convalescent COVID-19 originated in the United States, Italy and Spain. Sample material is recorded as cDNA or gDNA derived from T cells, B-cell-depleted T cells, or PBMCs.

Germline CDR1 reads SGHTA; CDR2 reads FQGTGA. The CDR3 length is 15 residues. V dropped 2 bases and J dropped 0 bases, with 8 bases sitting between them. In the study's own analysis: Reference gene primers were amplified, and this amplification served to estimate nucleated cell counts. Profiling relied on immunoSEQ multiplex PCR, and the TCRdb table lists in-frame clones only, not all of them. The V and J calls and clone size are taken from that table; D and trimming were inferred from the DNA. The table has approximately 76,000 clones, about four fifths seen once. Source material: peripheral blood. The chain recombines TRBV7-3 with TRBJ2-1; D gene uncertain. The receptor comes from a man older than 75 with active or convalescent COVID-19. In DNA, the CDR3 is TGTGCCAGCAGCTTATCTGATAGCTCCTACAATGAGCAGTTCTTC. As protein: CASSLSDSSYNEQFF. The full variable domain, with the rest looked up from reference TRBV7-3 and TRBJ2-1, is GAGVSQTPSNKVTEKGKYVELRCDPISGHTALYWYRQSLGQGPEFLIYFQGTGAADDSGLPNDRFFAVRPEGSVSTLKIQRTERGDSAVYLCASSLSDSSYNEQFFGPGTRLTVL.